A selection of T cell receptor beta chains follows, all from one sample in a study of T cells in Graves' hyperthyroidism and ophthalmopathy. MiXCR, applied by TCRdb to the multiplex PCR reads, yields one record per CDR3 protein. Among fewer than 650,000 distinct CDR3 sequences listed, under 15% were seen once. The material sequenced was blood. The receptor set was obtained from a woman aged 35 to 49 with Graves' ophthalmopathy. CDR3s include the opening cysteine and the closing phenylalanine or tryptophan. Fields, in order: J gene, clone size, V gene, D gene, CDR3 protein, CDR3 DNA. D genes are given only for firm matches. Expanded clones are given a class, and other clones once, few, many or no size at all.

TRBJ2-5,many,TRBV7-8,-,CASSLAGAGVQGTQYF,TGTGCCAGCAGCTTAGCGGGGGCAGGGGTCCAGGGGACCCAGTACTTC
TRBJ2-7,many,TRBV5-6,-,CASSQPTVSYEQYF,TGTGCCAGCAGCCAACCCACAGTATCCTACGAGCAGTACTTC
TRBJ2-2,-,TRBV27,-,CASSLDSRGAGELFF,TGTGCCAGCAGTTTGGACTCTAGGGGAGCCGGGGAGCTGTTTTTT
TRBJ1-1,many,TRBV2,-,CASSERKSAEAFF,TGTGCCAGCAGTGAAAGGAAATCCGCTGAAGCTTTCTTT
TRBJ2-3,many,TRBV7-3,-,CASSLGTFTSSTDTQYF,TGTGCCAGCAGCTTAGGGACTTTTACTTCTAGCACAGATACGCAGTATTTT
TRBJ2-7,many,TRBV20-1,TRBD2,CSARAGREGTLGEQYF,TGCAGTGCTAGAGCGGGGCGGGAGGGTACTTTGGGCGAGCAGTACTTC
TRBJ1-2,many,TRBV12-3/TRBV12-4,-,CASRTLDRGGYTF,TGTGCCAGCAGGACCCTCGACCGAGGAGGCTACACCTTC
TRBJ2-2,-,TRBV2,-,CASIRGSGGELFF,TGTGCCAGCATCAGGGGATCCGGGGGGGAGCTGTTTTTT
TRBJ1-2,many,TRBV29-1,-,CSVVQPYYGYTF,TGCAGCGTTGTCCAGCCTTACTATGGCTACACCTTC
TRBJ2-1,few,TRBV4-1,TRBD2,CASSQDWVAGDNEQFF,TGCGCCAGCAGCCAAGATTGGGTAGCGGGAGACAATGAGCAGTTCTTC
TRBJ2-2,many,TRBV30,TRBD1,CAWSQQGWGELFF,TGTGCCTGGAGTCAACAGGGGTGGGGGGAGCTGTTTTTT
TRBJ2-7,many,TRBV7-2,TRBD2,CASSFKRDHEQYF,TGTGCCAGCAGCTTTAAGCGGGACCACGAGCAGTACTTC
TRBJ1-1,many,TRBV30,TRBD1,CAWSGQGTEAFF,TGTGCCTGGAGTGGACAGGGAACTGAAGCTTTCTTT
TRBJ2-7,-,TRBV29-1,TRBD1,CSVLDRGRSEQYF,TGCAGCGTCCTGGACAGGGGGCGCAGCGAGCAGTACTTC
TRBJ2-2,many,TRBV20-1,-,CSAREEVAGELFF,TGCAGTGCTAGAGAAGAGGTGGCCGGGGAGCTGTTTTTT
TRBJ1-1,-,TRBV27,TRBD1,CASSWTGQNTEAFF,TGTGCCAGCAGTTGGACAGGGCAAAACACTGAAGCTTTCTTT
TRBJ2-5,many,TRBV11-1,-,CASSSLIRETQYF,TGTGCCAGCAGCTCCCTGATCCGAGAGACCCAGTACTTC
TRBJ2-7,many,TRBV19,TRBD1,CASSPGTAPWYEQYF,TGTGCCAGTAGTCCCGGGACAGCGCCCTGGTACGAGCAGTACTTC
TRBJ2-6,-,TRBV6-1,TRBD1,CASSGWGTGLSGANVLTF,TGTGCCAGCAGTGGGTGGGGGACAGGCCTCTCTGGGGCCAACGTCCTGACTTTC
TRBJ2-5,many,TRBV6-1,TRBD1,CASSAQVQGAGTQYF,TGTGCCAGCAGTGCACAAGTTCAGGGGGCTGGGACCCAGTACTTC
TRBJ2-7,many,TRBV6-1,-,CASKLVGSYEQYF,TGTGCCAGCAAGCTAGTCGGCTCCTACGAGCAGTACTTC
TRBJ2-2,many,TRBV28,TRBD2,CASSLWTSGPTGELFF,TGTGCCAGCAGTTTATGGACTAGCGGGCCCACCGGGGAGCTGTTTTTT
TRBJ1-3,many,TRBV12-3/TRBV12-4,-,CASSLGYSGTGNTIYF,TGTGCCAGCAGTTTAGGGTATTCAGGGACTGGAAACACCATATATTTT
TRBJ1-6,-,TRBV6-5,-,CASSYISSYNSPLHF,TGTGCCAGCAGTTACATAAGCTCCTATAATTCACCCCTCCACTTT
TRBJ2-2,-,TRBV7-3,TRBD1,CASSRSGQGSTGELFF,TGTGCCAGCAGCCGCTCGGGACAGGGGAGTACCGGGGAGCTGTTTTTT
TRBJ2-2,many,TRBV14,-,CASSQVGGINTGELFF,TGTGCCAGCAGCCAAGTTGGGGGGATTAACACCGGGGAGCTGTTTTTT
TRBJ2-2,few,TRBV12-5,-,CASATGTPSTGELFF,TGTGCTAGTGCCACGGGGACCCCGAGCACCGGGGAGCTGTTTTTT
TRBJ2-2,many,TRBV11-2,TRBD1,CASSWGQVTGELFF,TGTGCCAGCAGCTGGGGACAGGTCACCGGGGAGCTGTTTTTT
TRBJ1-2,many,TRBV29-1,-,CSVDSMGYTF,TGCAGCGTTGACTCCATGGGCTACACCTTC
TRBJ1-2,many,TRBV19,TRBD1,CASSIAGDRIYGYTF,TGTGCCAGTAGTATAGCAGGGGACAGGATCTATGGCTACACCTTC
TRBJ1-5,-,TRBV6-2/TRBV6-3,TRBD1,CASKGRGRDSQENQPQHF,TGTGCCAGCAAGGGGAGGGGTCGGGACAGCCAGGAGAATCAGCCCCAGCATTTT
TRBJ1-2,many,TRBV29-1,-,CSVGPPATNGYTF,TGCAGCGTTGGGCCTCCGGCCACAAATGGCTACACCTTC
TRBJ1-6,few,TRBV28,-,CASSFEGVNSPLHF,TGTGCCAGCAGTTTTGAGGGGGTTAATTCACCCCTCCACTTT
TRBJ2-7,few,TRBV7-9,-,CASSLDTLPYEQYF,TGTGCCAGCAGCTTAGATACCCTCCCGTACGAGCAGTACTTC
TRBJ2-7,-,TRBV30,TRBD2,CAWSAVGGSRYEQYF,TGTGCCTGGAGTGCAGTCGGCGGGAGTAGGTACGAGCAGTACTTC
TRBJ2-7,few,TRBV12-3/TRBV12-4,TRBD1,CASSSTGDPYEQYF,TGTGCCAGCAGTTCGACAGGGGACCCCTACGAGCAGTACTTC
TRBJ1-5,-,TRBV28,-,CASGAGPIHSNQPQHF,TGTGCCTCCGGGGCAGGGCCTATTCATAGCAATCAGCCCCAGCATTTT
TRBJ2-2,many,TRBV30,-,CAWRSGVNTGELFF,TGTGCCTGGAGGAGTGGTGTGAACACCGGGGAGCTGTTTTTT
TRBJ1-1,many,TRBV12-3/TRBV12-4,TRBD1,CASTRLTGGTEAFF,TGTGCCAGCACAAGACTGACAGGGGGAACTGAAGCTTTCTTT
TRBJ2-7,many,TRBV7-9,-,CASSRIQDSYEQYF,TGTGCCAGCAGCCGGATCCAAGACAGCTACGAGCAGTACTTC
TRBJ2-5,few,TRBV27,-,CASSSRERGGARGTQYF,TGTGCCAGCAGTTCACGCGAACGAGGTGGGGCGAGGGGGACCCAGTACTTC
TRBJ2-1,many,TRBV7-6,-,CASSLVGNNEQFF,TGTGCCAGCAGCTTAGTCGGGAACAATGAGCAGTTCTTC